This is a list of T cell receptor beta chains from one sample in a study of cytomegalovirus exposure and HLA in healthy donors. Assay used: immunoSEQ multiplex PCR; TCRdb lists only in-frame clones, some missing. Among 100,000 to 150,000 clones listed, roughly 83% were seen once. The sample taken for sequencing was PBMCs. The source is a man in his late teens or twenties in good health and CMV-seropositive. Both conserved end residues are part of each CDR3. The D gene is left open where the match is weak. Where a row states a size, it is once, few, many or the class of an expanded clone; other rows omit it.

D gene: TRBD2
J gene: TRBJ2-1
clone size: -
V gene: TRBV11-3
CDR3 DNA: TGTGCCAGCAGCTTCGGGCGGGGGGGCAATGAGCAGTTCTTC
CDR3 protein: CASSFGRGGNEQFF

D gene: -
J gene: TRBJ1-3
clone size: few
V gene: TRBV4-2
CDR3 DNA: TGTGCCAGCAGCCGAGGGACACCCGACTCTGGAAACACCATATATTTT
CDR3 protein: CASSRGTPDSGNTIYF

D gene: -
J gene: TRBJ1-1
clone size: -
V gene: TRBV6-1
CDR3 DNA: TGTGCCAGCAGTGAAGAATGGCCGTTGAACACTGAAGCTTTCTTT
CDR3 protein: CASSEEWPLNTEAFF

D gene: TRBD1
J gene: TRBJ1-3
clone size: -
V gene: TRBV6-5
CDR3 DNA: TGTGCCAGCCGCTTAGGACAGGGGAAAAACACCATATATTTT
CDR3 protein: CASRLGQGKNTIYF

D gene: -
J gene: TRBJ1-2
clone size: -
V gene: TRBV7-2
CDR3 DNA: TGTGCCAGCAGCCCGGCGGATGGGGGCAGACGATATGGCTACACCTTC
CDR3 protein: CASSPADGGRRYGYTF

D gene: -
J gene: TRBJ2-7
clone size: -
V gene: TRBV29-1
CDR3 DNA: TGCAGCGTTGAGACAACCTACGAGCAGTACTTC
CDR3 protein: CSVETTYEQYF

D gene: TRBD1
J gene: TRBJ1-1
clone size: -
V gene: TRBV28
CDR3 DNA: TGTGCCAGCAGGAAGAGACAGGGAAGGACCACTGAAGCTTTCTTT
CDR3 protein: CASRKRQGRTTEAFF

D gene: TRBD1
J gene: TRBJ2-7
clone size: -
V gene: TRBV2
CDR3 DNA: TGTGCCAGCGCCGGACAGGGCACCTACGAGCAGTACTTC
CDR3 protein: CASAGQGTYEQYF

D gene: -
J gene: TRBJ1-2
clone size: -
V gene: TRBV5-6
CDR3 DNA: TGTGCCAGCAGCAATGGGGTAGGGGCTCATGGCTACACCTTC
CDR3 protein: CASSNGVGAHGYTF

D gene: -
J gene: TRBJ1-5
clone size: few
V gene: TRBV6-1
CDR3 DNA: TGTGCCAGTAGCCGGCAAGAAAATCAGCCCCAGCATTTT
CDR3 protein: CASSRQENQPQHF